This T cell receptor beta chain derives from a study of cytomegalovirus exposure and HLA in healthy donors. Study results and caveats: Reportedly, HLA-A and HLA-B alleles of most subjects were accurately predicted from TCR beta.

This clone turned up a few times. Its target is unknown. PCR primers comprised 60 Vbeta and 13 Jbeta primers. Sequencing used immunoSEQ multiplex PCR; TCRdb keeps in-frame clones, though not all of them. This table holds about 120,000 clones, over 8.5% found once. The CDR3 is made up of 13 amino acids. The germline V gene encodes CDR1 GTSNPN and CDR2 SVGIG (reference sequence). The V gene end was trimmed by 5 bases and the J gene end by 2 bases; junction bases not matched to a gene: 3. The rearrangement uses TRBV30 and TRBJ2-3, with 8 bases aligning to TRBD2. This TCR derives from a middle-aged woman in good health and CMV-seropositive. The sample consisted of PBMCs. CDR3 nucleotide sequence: TGTGCCTGGGGCGGGGGGCCCACAGATACGCAGTATTTT. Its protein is CAWGGGPTDTQYF.